This TCR beta chain was retrieved from a study of T-cell reconstitution after alpha-beta-depleted transplantation in children. Remarks on this clonotype: Antigen: not known.

CDR1 and CDR2 (germline): DFQATT, SNEGSKA (reference sequence). This CDR3 comprises 12 residues. Trimming took 6 bases from V and 3 from J, leaving 11 bases between them. The TCRbeta library was prepared with unique molecular identifiers. TCRdb fed the PCR reads into MiXCR, producing one record per CDR3 protein. The data hold roughly 220,000 distinct CDR3 sequences, with approximately 8.4% observed a single time. Regarding the study as a whole: Expanded graft clones numbering several hundred reportedly gave rise to alpha-beta T cells about two months after transplant.

The TCR sequence derives from a male patient aged 2-9 years who had a stem cell transplant for acute myeloid leukemia, so the T cells may come from the graft donor. Sequences were derived from PBMCs, mostly from graft donor cells, sampled 360 days after TCRalphabeta/CD19-depleted stem cell transplant. The chain links TRBV20-1 to TRBJ1-1; D is unresolved. This CDR3 is CSALRLDTEAFF. CDR3 nucleotide sequence: TGCAGTGCGCTCAGGTTGGACACTGAAGCTTTCTTT.